Reported below is one T cell receptor (beta chain). The germline V gene encodes CDR1 MNHNS and CDR2 SASEGT. Trimming at V came to 3 bases and at J to 0 bases, leaving 12 bases not matched to a gene. This CDR3 contains 20 residues. The data stem from a study of blood T cell repertoires in COVID-19. Sequencing was performed with immunoSEQ multiplex PCR; in TCRdb, only in-frame clones are kept and a portion is missing. The repertoire holds 130,000 to 150,000 clones, 88% seen once, with roughly 2.1% in the top ten. The sequence came from a human donor in a cohort sampled during active COVID-19. The chain joins TRBV6-1 to TRBJ1-3; 12 bases map to TRBD1. Sequencing was performed on peripheral blood. CDR3 protein: CASSESPGTGGWSSGNTIYF. CDR3 coding DNA: TGTGCCAGCAGTGAGAGCCCCGGGACAGGGGGCTGGAGCTCTGGAAACACCATATATTTT.